This entry lists 14 T cell receptor beta chains sequenced from one sample in a study of T cell responses to AZD1222 COVID-19 vaccine (dated by TCRdb to about 2021). Read against the paper, the sample's time point label means: sample from adult after SARS-CoV-2 infection, after symptom onset. The library was obtained by the immunoSEQ multiplex PCR assay. TCRdb holds this immuneACCESS table with in-frame rearrangements only. Some clones are missing; in checked studies, unresolved V genes explain under half, and the rest has no known cause. For this sample the table gives 150,000 to 190,000 clones, of which roughly nine tenths were detected only once. Of the sample, roughly 6.9% is held by the ten largest clones. The sample was peripheral blood, taken after recovery from COVID-19. The receptor source for this set is an adult who had recovered from COVID-19.

The CDR3 reads CASSLGKGRNEQYF. In DNA form, the CDR3 reads TGTGCCAGCAGCCTCGGGAAGGGACGGAACGAGCAGTACTTC. This chain connects TRBV7-3 to TRBJ2-7; D might be TRBD1 or TRBD2, each matching 5 bases. CDR1 is SGHTA, CDR2 FQGTGA, per germline. The length of the CDR3 is 14 residues. Trimming took 5 bases from V and 5 from J, leaving 16 bases between them.

V usage is TRBV19 and J usage is TRBJ1-5; D may be TRBD1 (6 bases). In germline, CDR1 is LNHDA, CDR2 SQIVND (reference sequence). The CDR3 consists of 14 residues. The V gene lost 9 bases and the J gene lost 9 bases, with 21 bases spanning the gap. The CDR3 loop is CASKSDRSGGPQHF. CDR3 sequence (DNA): TGTGCCAGCAAGTCGGACAGATCCGGGGGGCCCCAGCATTTT.

The chain links TRBV15 to TRBJ1-5, with 8 bases fitting TRBD1. The CDR3 runs 13 residues. V lost 6 bases, J lost 7 bases, and 5 bases stayed unmatched. The germline V gene encodes CDR1 LNHNV and CDR2 YYDKDF (reference sequence). The CDR3 nucleotides read TGTGCCACCAGTTCCCAGGGGGCCCAGCCCCAGCATTTT. Protein product: CATSSQGAQPQHF.

The chain links TRBV4-2 to TRBJ2-2; 7 bases line up with TRBD1. Germline V gene data show CDR1 as LGHNA and CDR2 as YNFKEQ. The CDR3 covers 15 residues. V shed 4 bases and J 1 base; nucleotides not matched to a gene: 3. The DNA of the CDR3 is TGTGCCAGCAGCCTGGGACAGATGAACACCGGGGAGCTGTTTTTT. It translates to CASSLGQMNTGELFF.

The chain uses TRBV5-1 and TRBJ1-4; 9 bases are a match to TRBD1. The CDR3 spans 15 residues. The V and J ends lost 7 bases and 8 bases, in that order; junction bases with no gene match: 12. Germline CDR1 reads SGHRS; CDR2 reads YFSETQ. CDR3 loop: CASSPAGTGMEKLFF. Written as DNA, the CDR3 is TGCGCCAGCTCCCCAGCAGGGACAGGGATGGAAAAACTGTTTTTT.

The chain has TRBV9 and TRBJ2-7; 8 bases are shared with TRBD2. V lost 0 bases to trimming and J lost 2 bases; unmatched junction nucleotides: 1. Germline V CDR1 and CDR2: SGDLS, YYNGEE. This CDR3 contains 14 residues. CDR3 loop: CASSVDSGAYEQYF. CDR3 DNA: TGTGCCAGCAGCGTAGATAGCGGGGCCTACGAGCAGTACTTC.

This clone was seen just once. This chain connects TRBV5-1 to TRBJ1-1; 10 bases map to TRBD1. V lost 3 bases, J lost 1 base, and 3 bases stayed unmatched. Germline V gene sequence: CDR1 SGHRS, CDR2 YFSETQ. This CDR3 spans 15 amino acids. The CDR3 reads CASSWGTGANTEAFF. The DNA for the CDR3 is TGCGCCAGCAGCTGGGGGACAGGGGCGAACACTGAAGCTTTCTTT.

This chain uses TRBV4-1 with TRBJ1-5, with a tentative D call TRBD1 (6 bases). V was cut by 6 bases and J by 1 base, with 16 bases left in between. The CDR3 is 16 residues long. CDR1 and CDR2 from the germline V gene are MGHRA and YSYEKL. The CDR3 region is CASSPTQGPSNQPQHF. The CDR3 DNA reads as TGCGCCAGCAGTCCCACACAGGGACCCAGCAATCAGCCCCAGCATTTT.

This rearrangement joins TRBV10-2 to TRBJ2-2, with D uncertain. The CDR3 runs to 12 residues. V lost 6 bases to trimming and J lost 8 bases, with 10 bases between them. Germline V lookup: CDR1 WSHSY, CDR2 SAAADI. CDR3 sequence: CASRAVPGELFF. DNA for the CDR3: TGCGCCAGCAGGGCAGTTCCTGGGGAGCTGTTTTTT.

The chain recombines TRBV20-1 with TRBJ2-5; D not certain. The ends were cut back, 5 bases at V and 5 bases at J, with 6 bases in the middle. CDR1 is DFQATT, CDR2 SNEGSKA, per germline (reference sequence). CDR3 length: 10 residues. Written as DNA, the CDR3 is TGCAGTGCTGAGAGGGAGACCCAGTACTTC. It is translated as CSAERETQYF.

This rearrangement joins TRBV6-6 to TRBJ2-2; D perhaps matches TRBD1 (6 bases). V was shortened by 0 bases and J by 3 bases, with 11 bases between the two germline ends. CDR1 and CDR2 from the germline V gene are MNHNY and SVGAGI (reference sequence). There are 16 residues in the CDR3. The CDR3: CASSYSVGGYTGELFF. CDR3 nucleotide sequence: TGTGCCAGCAGTTACTCGGTAGGGGGATACACCGGGGAGCTGTTTTTT.

This clone was seen a single time. J is TRBJ2-2 and V is TRBV6-5; D could derive from TRBD1 or TRBD2 (5 bases each). Per germline, CDR1 MNHEY and CDR2 SVGAGI. The CDR3 extends over 14 amino acids. V shed 7 bases and J shed 3 bases, with 12 bases lying between them. The CDR3 DNA sequence: TGTGCCAGCAAGGCGGGCAGGGACACCGGGGAGCTGTTTTTT. Its protein is CASKAGRDTGELFF.

The V call is TRBV5-1, the J call TRBJ1-2, with D unclear. The ends were cut back, 0 bases at V and 7 bases at J, with 13 bases in the middle. Per the germline V gene, CDR1 is SGHRS and CDR2 is YFSETQ. CDR3 length: 14 amino acids. This chain's CDR3 is CASSLDSGEGGYTF. CDR3 DNA sequence: TGCGCCAGCAGCTTGGATTCGGGAGAGGGTGGCTACACCTTC.

This clone was seen just once. This sequence joins TRBV6-1 and TRBJ1-1, with 11 nucleotides matching TRBD1. The CDR3 length is 14 residues. Germline V CDR1 and CDR2: MNHNS, SASEGT. Losses at the gene ends were 6 bases for V and 5 bases for J; bases not matched to a gene: 5. The CDR3 region is CASRLDRGRTEAFF. For the CDR3, the DNA is TGTGCCAGCAGACTGGACAGGGGGCGTACTGAAGCTTTCTTT.